This entry concerns a single TCR beta chain. The V and J ends lost 1 base and 4 bases, in that order; junction bases with no gene match: 8. Germline V gene sequence: CDR1 SGHAT, CDR2 FQNNGV. The CDR3 covers 16 residues. It was with 60 Vbeta and 13 Jbeta primers that the PCR ran. Only in-frame clones appear in the TCRdb table, and some are missing; sequencing was by immunoSEQ multiplex PCR. The profile shows 220,000 or so clones, about 74% of them singletons. This record belongs to a study of cytomegalovirus exposure and HLA in healthy donors. The sequence was collected from a woman aged 25 to 45 in good health and CMV-seronegative. The sample consisted of PBMCs. The chain carries TRBV11-2 and TRBJ2-3; 7 bases agree with TRBD2. The CDR3: CASSLVGGSSADTQYF. CDR3 DNA: TGTGCCAGCAGCTTAGTAGGCGGGAGTTCCGCAGATACGCAGTATTTT.